The rows below give T cell receptor beta chains drawn from one sample of a study of T cells in localized non-small cell lung cancer. Using immunoSEQ multiplex PCR, the repertoire was profiled, and TCRdb retains in-frame clones only, with some absent. Of tens of thousands of clones in the sample, approximately 72% were seen once. The sample was peripheral blood, taken before any cancer treatment. The origin of the receptors is a male donor aged 60 or over with stage II squamous cell lung carcinoma. CDR3s include the opening cysteine and the closing phenylalanine or tryptophan. A D gene is named only where the DNA matches it firmly. Only some rows state a clone size, as once, few, many or a class for expanded clones.

J | V | size | D | CDR3 | DNA
TRBJ2-4 | TRBV10-3 | NA | TRBD1 | CAIGQDSDIQYF | TGTGCCATCGGACAGGATTCGGACATTCAGTACTTC
TRBJ1-2 | TRBV7-3 | few | NA | CASSLSSRNYTF | TGTGCCAGCAGCTTATCTTCCAGGAACTACACCTTC
TRBJ2-3 | TRBV28 | NA | TRBD2 | CASGTAGDFVVGTDTQYF | TGTGCCAGCGGAACAGCGGGAGACTTCGTCGTGGGCACAGATACGCAGTATTTT
TRBJ2-2 | TRBV18 | NA | NA | CASSVLGDTGELFF | TGTGCCAGCTCAGTCCTAGGGGACACCGGGGAGCTGTTTTTT
TRBJ1-3 | TRBV18 | NA | NA | CASSPDGRNTIYF | TGTGCCAGCTCACCCGACGGACGAAACACCATATATTTT
TRBJ1-2 | TRBV12-2 | NA | NA | CASRSGLGGYTF | TGTGCAAGTCGCTCGGGGCTGGGGGGCTACACCTTC
TRBJ1-5 | TRBV6-4 | once | NA | CASSGERDHQPQHF | TGTGCCAGCAGTGGTGAGCGGGACCATCAGCCCCAGCATTTT
TRBJ2-7 | TRBV12-5 | few | TRBD2 | CASGLVPILTIRGEYEQYF | TGTGCTAGTGGTTTGGTTCCGATTTTGACGATTCGGGGGGAGTACGAGCAGTACTTC
TRBJ2-7 | TRBV7-9 | NA | TRBD2 | CASSSLAEGIYEQYF | TGTGCCAGCAGCTCGCTAGCGGAGGGGATCTACGAGCAGTACTTC
TRBJ1-5 | TRBV5-8 | few | NA | CASSYQDGNQPQHF | TGTGCCAGCAGTTACCAGGACGGAAATCAGCCCCAGCATTTT
TRBJ2-1 | TRBV5-4 | NA | NA | CASSKATSYNEQFF | TGTGCCAGCAGCAAGGCCACCTCCTACAATGAGCAGTTCTTC
TRBJ2-5 | TRBV9 | NA | NA | CASSLDGSRETQYF | TGTGCCAGCAGCTTGGACGGGTCCCGGGAGACCCAGTACTTC
TRBJ2-7 | TRBV7-7 | few | NA | CASSSDLSYEQYF | TGTGCTAGCAGCTCGGACTTATCCTACGAGCAGTACTTC